This TCR beta chain derives from a study of Graves' ophthalmopathy and Graves' hyperthyroidism. Study as a whole: Pretreatment peripheral blood was obtained at initial diagnosis.

Amplification of TCR beta CDR3 regions used RNA transcripts. HTBI primers were employed in first-round RT-PCR, then a second-round multiplex PCR followed. TCRdb itself ran the multiplex PCR reads through MiXCR, one entry per CDR3 protein. The data contain 350,000 to 400,000 distinct CDR3 sequences, around 20% of them seen just once; the ten biggest clones take up roughly 1.4%. Germline CDR1 reads MNHEY; CDR2 reads SVGAGI. This CDR3 has 14 residues. The V segment lost 7 bases and the J segment 7 bases; nucleotides outside the gene matches: 10. Each donor who had ophthalmopathy showed moderate-to-severe activity, a CAS of ≥3, a NOSPECS of ≥4, and a duration under 3 months. Study conclusions and caveats: In blood, most expanded thyroid clonotypes above 0.001 frequency were also detected. This model predicted ophthalmopathy progression (sensitivity around 71%, specificity 72.22%).

There are many counts of this clonotype. Its target is unknown. The clonotype was recovered from a woman under 30 with Graves' ophthalmopathy. Input material: peripheral blood. The rearrangement links TRBV6-5 to TRBJ1-5, with TRBD1 matching 7 bases. In nucleotides, the CDR3 is TGTGCCAGCACCCCAGGGGGGGGGAGGCAGCCCCAGCATTTT. This translates into CASTPGGGRQPQHF.